Listed below are T cell receptor beta chains from one sample, sequenced in a study of CD8+CD57+ T cells in acquired aplastic anemia. TCRdb ran MiXCR on the reads and lists one entry per CDR3 protein. The profile shows 100,000 to 150,000 distinct CDR3 sequences, approximately 40% of them singletons. Sequenced: sorted CD4+, CD8+, or CD8+CD57+ T cells (not recorded which) from PBMCs. These receptors were taken from a human donor with aplastic anemia. The CDR3 runs from the conserved cysteine through the conserved F or W. Fields, in order: D gene, clone size, V gene, J gene, CDR3 protein, CDR3 DNA. D genes are given only for firm matches. Only some rows state a clone size, as once, few, many or a class for expanded clones.

d_call: NA
clone_size: many
v_call: TRBV4-1
j_call: TRBJ2-4
cdr3_aa: CASSEGGKNIQYF
cdr3_nt: TGCGCCAGCAGCGAGGGGGGCAAAAACATTCAGTACTTC

d_call: TRBD2
clone_size: NA
v_call: TRBV15
j_call: TRBJ2-1
cdr3_aa: CATSSPQGLAAHNEQFF
cdr3_nt: TGTGCCACCAGCAGTCCTCAGGGACTAGCTGCCCACAATGAGCAGTTCTTC

d_call: NA
clone_size: many
v_call: TRBV20-1
j_call: TRBJ1-1
cdr3_aa: CSARVPGKDEAFF
cdr3_nt: TGCAGTGCTAGAGTCCCGGGAAAGGATGAAGCTTTCTTT

d_call: NA
clone_size: NA
v_call: TRBV4-3
j_call: TRBJ1-1
cdr3_aa: CASSQEEGPTEAFF
cdr3_nt: TGCGCCAGCAGCCAAGAGGAGGGACCCACTGAAGCTTTCTTT

d_call: NA
clone_size: many
v_call: TRBV19
j_call: TRBJ2-3
cdr3_aa: CASSIGAGRDTQYF
cdr3_nt: TGTGCCAGTAGTATAGGGGCAGGGAGAGATACGCAGTATTTT

d_call: TRBD1
clone_size: once
v_call: TRBV4-2
j_call: TRBJ1-6
cdr3_aa: CASSQGTGVGNSPLHF
cdr3_nt: TGTGCCAGCAGCCAAGGGACAGGGGTTGGGAATTCACCCCTCCACTTT

d_call: NA
clone_size: few
v_call: TRBV24-1
j_call: TRBJ1-2
cdr3_aa: CATSVDWTSGYTF
cdr3_nt: TGTGCCACCAGTGTTGATTGGACTTCTGGCTACACCTTC

d_call: NA
clone_size: many
v_call: TRBV3-1
j_call: TRBJ1-1
cdr3_aa: CASSHLPANTEAFF
cdr3_nt: TGTGCCAGCAGCCATCTCCCGGCAAACACTGAAGCTTTCTTT

d_call: NA
clone_size: many
v_call: TRBV6-1
j_call: TRBJ1-5
cdr3_aa: CASSPAGEQPQHF
cdr3_nt: TGTGCCAGCAGCCCCGCGGGGGAACAGCCCCAGCATTTT

d_call: NA
clone_size: many
v_call: TRBV5-5
j_call: TRBJ2-7
cdr3_aa: CASSLKSGIYEQYF
cdr3_nt: TGTGCCAGCAGCTTGAAGTCAGGAATCTACGAGCAGTACTTC

d_call: NA
clone_size: NA
v_call: TRBV10-3
j_call: TRBJ2-2
cdr3_aa: CAISERTARGTGELFF
cdr3_nt: TGTGCCATCAGTGAAAGGACGGCAAGGGGCACCGGGGAGCTGTTCTTT

d_call: TRBD1
clone_size: many
v_call: TRBV28
j_call: TRBJ1-6
cdr3_aa: CASSSRDSRNSPLHF
cdr3_nt: TGTGCCAGCAGTTCCCGGGACAGTAGGAATTCACCCCTCCACTTT

d_call: NA
clone_size: NA
v_call: TRBV9
j_call: TRBJ2-7
cdr3_aa: CASSLTGTASYEQYF
cdr3_nt: TGTGCCAGCAGCCTAACCGGGACGGCCTCCTACGAGCAGTACTTC